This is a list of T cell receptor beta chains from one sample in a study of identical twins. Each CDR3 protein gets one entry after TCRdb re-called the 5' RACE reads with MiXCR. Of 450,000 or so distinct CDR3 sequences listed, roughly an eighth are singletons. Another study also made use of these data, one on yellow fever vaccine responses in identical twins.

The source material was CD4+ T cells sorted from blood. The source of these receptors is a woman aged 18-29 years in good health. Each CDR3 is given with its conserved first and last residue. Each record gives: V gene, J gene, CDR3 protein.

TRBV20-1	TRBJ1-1	CSAPGRALRNTEAFF
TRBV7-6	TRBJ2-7	CASSLGSGQGAYEQYF
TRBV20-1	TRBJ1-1	CSATKGVVTEAFF
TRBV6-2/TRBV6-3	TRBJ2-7	CASHLGYEQYF
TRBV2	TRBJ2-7	CASGKGYSSYEQYF
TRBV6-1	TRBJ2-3	CASRPGDMTGADTQYF
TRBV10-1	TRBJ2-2	CASSDGTANTGELFF
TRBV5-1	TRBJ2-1	CASSLQGRDEQFF
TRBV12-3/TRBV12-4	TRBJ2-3	CASSPGTGPADTQYF
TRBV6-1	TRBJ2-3	CASSRETAGTSGRADTQYF
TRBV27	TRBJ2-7	CASSLGLTFGGRYEQYF
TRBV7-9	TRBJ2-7	CASSVGDYEQYF
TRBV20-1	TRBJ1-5	CSATDRGTNQPQHF
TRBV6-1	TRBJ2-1	CASSSGRGRNEQFF
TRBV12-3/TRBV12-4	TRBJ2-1	CASRPSGGEYNEQFF
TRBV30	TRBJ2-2	CAWSAFVAGGELFF
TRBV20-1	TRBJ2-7	CSASSREAYEQYF
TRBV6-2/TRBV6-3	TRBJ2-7	CASRDEREMTYEQYF
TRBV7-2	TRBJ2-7	CASSSQRGGSEQYF
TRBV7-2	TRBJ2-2	CASTLSSGNTGELFF
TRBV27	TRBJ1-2	CASSKGLGQTSNYGYTF
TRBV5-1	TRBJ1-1	CASSTGSQTVEAFF
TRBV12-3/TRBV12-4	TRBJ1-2	CASSLAQVRSGTKDYTF